Listed below are T cell receptor beta chains from one sample, sequenced in a study of blood T cell repertoires in COVID-19. Using immunoSEQ multiplex PCR, the repertoire was profiled, and TCRdb retains in-frame clones only, with some absent. The sample contains 350,000 to 450,000 clones, approximately 88% of which appear only once. Input material: peripheral blood. All receptors come from a man aged 35 to 55 with acute or convalescent COVID-19. The CDR3 runs from the conserved cysteine through the conserved F or W. The D gene is left open where the match is weak. Clone size is given for some rows only: seen once, a few or many times, or a class if the clone is expanded.

CASSFLATEAFF	TGTGCCAGCAGTTTTTTAGCCACTGAAGCTTTCTTT	.	12	TRBV28	TRBJ1-1	.
CASSFGRLQETQYF	TGTGCCAGCAGTTTTGGTAGACTTCAAGAGACCCAGTACTTC	.	14	TRBV27	TRBJ2-5	.
CASNYGPGDEQYF	TGCGCCAGCAATTACGGTCCCGGAGACGAGCAGTACTTC	.	13	TRBV10-2	TRBJ2-7	.
CASSPGGSLNYGYTF	TGCGCCAGCAGCCCCGGCGGGAGCTTGAACTATGGCTACACCTTC	once	15	TRBV5-1	TRBJ1-2	.
CASSLSPGQNYEQYF	TGTGCCAGCAGCTTGTCCCCGGGACAGAACTACGAGCAGTACTTC	few	15	TRBV5-4	TRBJ2-7	TRBD1
CASSVGPSGSFETQYF	TGTGCCAGCAGCGTAGGTCCTAGCGGGAGTTTTGAGACCCAGTACTTC	.	16	TRBV9	TRBJ2-5	TRBD2
CASSLGGFGDTQYF	TGTGCCAGCAGCTTAGGAGGGTTTGGAGATACGCAGTATTTT	.	14	TRBV7-9	TRBJ2-3	.
CSALAGPKETQYF	TGCAGCGCTCTAGCGGGTCCCAAAGAGACCCAGTACTTC	once	13	TRBV29-1	TRBJ2-5	TRBD2
CATSASNQPQHF	TGTGCCACCAGTGCCTCTAATCAGCCCCAGCATTTT	.	12	TRBV24-1	TRBJ1-5	.
CATFLAGPHSYEQYF	TGTGCCACATTCCTAGCGGGCCCGCATTCCTACGAGCAGTACTTC	.	15	TRBV27	TRBJ2-7	TRBD2
CASSFFEGITYNEQFF	TGTGCCAGCAGCTTCTTCGAGGGAATCACCTACAATGAGCAGTTCTTC	few	16	TRBV7-8	TRBJ2-1	.
CAISGETSPFRPQIYEQYF	TGTGCCATCAGTGGGGAGACTAGCCCTTTCCGGCCACAGATCTACGAGCAGTACTTC	.	19	TRBV10-3	TRBJ2-7	TRBD2
CASSQELAGVMGQETQYF	TGTGCCAGCAGCCAAGAACTAGCGGGAGTAATGGGGCAAGAGACCCAGTACTTC	.	18	TRBV3-1/TRBV3-2	TRBJ2-5	TRBD2
CASSTGQVFFEKLFF	TGTGCCAGCAGCACAGGACAGGTCTTTTTTGAAAAACTGTTTTTT	.	15	TRBV7-9	TRBJ1-4	TRBD1
CASSLSRTADEQYF	TGTGCCAGCAGCTTATCTAGGACAGCGGACGAGCAGTACTTC	.	14	TRBV7-2	TRBJ2-7	.
CAIRGQGQSQPQHF	TGTGCCATCAGGGGACAGGGGCAATCTCAGCCCCAGCATTTT	.	14	TRBV10-3	TRBJ1-5	TRBD1
CASSHPGLANMHTQYF	TGTGCCAGCAGCCATCCAGGACTAGCCAACATGCATACGCAGTATTTT	.	16	TRBV7-8	TRBJ2-3	TRBD2
CASSDEQSTEAFF	TGTGCCAGCAGTGATGAACAGTCCACTGAAGCTTTCTTT	.	13	TRBV2	TRBJ1-1	.
CASSFGGIVLYSPLHF	TGTGCCAGCAGTTTCGGGGGGATAGTCTTATATTCACCCCTCCACTTT	.	16	TRBV6-5	TRBJ1-6	.
CATSDTGQGAYEQYF	TGTGCCACCAGTGACACGGGACAGGGGGCCTACGAGCAGTACTTC	.	15	TRBV24-1	TRBJ2-7	TRBD1
CASRRQTSLTKDGYTF	TGTGCCAGCAGGAGGCAAACTAGTTTAACAAAGGATGGCTACACCTTC	.	16	TRBV2	TRBJ1-2	.
CASSVRASYGYTF	TGCGCCAGCAGCGTGCGTGCGAGTTATGGCTACACCTTC	.	13	TRBV5-1	TRBJ1-2	.
CASSFSGRDEKTQYF	TGTGCCAGCAGCTTTAGCGGGAGAGATGAGAAGACCCAGTACTTC	.	15	TRBV21-1	TRBJ2-5	.
CASSYSQQGDTEAFF	TGTGCCAGCAGTTACTCTCAGCAGGGGGACACTGAAGCTTTCTTT	.	15	TRBV6-2/TRBV6-3	TRBJ1-1	TRBD1
CASSTRAYEQYF	TGTGCCAGCAGCACTAGGGCCTACGAGCAGTACTTC	.	12	TRBV11-2	TRBJ2-7	.
CASSPLLGGENYGYTF	TGTGCCAGCTCACCTCTCCTCGGGGGGGAAAACTATGGCTACACCTTC	.	16	TRBV18	TRBJ1-2	.
CAIRGTGDGYTF	TGTGCCATCAGGGGGACAGGGGACGGCTACACCTTC	once	12	TRBV10-3	TRBJ1-2	TRBD1
CASSPGGTDYGYTF	TGTGCCAGCAGCCCAGGCGGGACAGACTATGGCTACACCTTC	.	14	TRBV5-6	TRBJ1-2	TRBD1
CASSLTGEGFNEQYF	TGTGCCAGCAGCTTGACAGGGGAAGGTTTCAACGAGCAGTACTTC	.	15	TRBV5-6	TRBJ2-7	TRBD1